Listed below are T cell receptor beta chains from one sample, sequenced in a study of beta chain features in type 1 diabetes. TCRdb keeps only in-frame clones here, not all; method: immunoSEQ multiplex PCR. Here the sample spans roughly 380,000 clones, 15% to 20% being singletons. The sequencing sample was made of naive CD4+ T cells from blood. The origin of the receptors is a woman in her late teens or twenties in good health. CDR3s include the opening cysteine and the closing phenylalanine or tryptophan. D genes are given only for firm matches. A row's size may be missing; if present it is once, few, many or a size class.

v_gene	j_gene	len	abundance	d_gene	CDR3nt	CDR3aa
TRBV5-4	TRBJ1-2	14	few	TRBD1	TGTGCCAGCAGCTTGGACGGACAGGACCTTGGCTACACCTTC	CASSLDGQDLGYTF
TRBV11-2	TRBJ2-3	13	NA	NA	TGTGCCAGCAGCTTAGCTAGCGTGGATACGCAGTATTTT	CASSLASVDTQYF
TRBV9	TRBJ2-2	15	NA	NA	TGTGCCAGCAGCGTTACAGCCCCGAACACCGGGGAGCTGTTTTTT	CASSVTAPNTGELFF
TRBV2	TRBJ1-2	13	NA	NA	TGTGCCAGCAGTGATTCCGGGAACTATGGCTACACCTTC	CASSDSGNYGYTF
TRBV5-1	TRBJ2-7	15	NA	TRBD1	TGCGCCAGCAGCTCAACTGGGACAGGGTTCTACGAGCAGTACTTC	CASSSTGTGFYEQYF
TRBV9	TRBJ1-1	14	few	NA	TGTGCCAGCACCAGGACAAGTTCGAACACTGAAGCTTTCTTT	CASTRTSSNTEAFF
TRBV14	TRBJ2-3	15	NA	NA	TGTGCCAGCAGACACGGGCCCCCGGGGGCAGATACGCAGTATTTT	CASRHGPPGADTQYF
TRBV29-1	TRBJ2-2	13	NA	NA	TGCAGCGTGAACAGGGCATACACCGGGGAGCTGTTTTTT	CSVNRAYTGELFF
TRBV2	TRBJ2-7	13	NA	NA	TGTGCCAGCAGTACCACCCTCCGGGTCCAGCAGTACTTC	CASSTTLRVQQYF
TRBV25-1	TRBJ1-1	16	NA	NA	TGTGCCAGCGCCTTCGGAGGCTCGGGGGTGAACACTGAAGCTTTCTTT	CASAFGGSGVNTEAFF
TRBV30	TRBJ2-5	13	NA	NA	TGTGCCTGGAGTGTAGTACAGCTGGGGACCCAGTACTTC	CAWSVVQLGTQYF
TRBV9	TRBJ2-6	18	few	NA	TGTGCCAGCAGCGGCCGGGGGGCGGGGAGCTCTGGGGCCAACGTCCTGACTTTC	CASSGRGAGSSGANVLTF
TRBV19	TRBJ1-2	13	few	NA	TGTGCCAGTAGTATGGTGGCAGTTCATGGCTACACCTTC	CASSMVAVHGYTF
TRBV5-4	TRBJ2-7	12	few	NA	TGTGCCAGCAGCTTGGGACTCCGCGAGCAGTACTTC	CASSLGLREQYF
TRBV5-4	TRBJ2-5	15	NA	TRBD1	TGTGCCAGCAGCTCCCCGGGACAGGGTGTGGAGACCCAGTACTTC	CASSSPGQGVETQYF
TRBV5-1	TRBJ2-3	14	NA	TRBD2	TGCGCCAGCAGCCCGGGGGGGCGCACAGATACGCAGTATTTT	CASSPGGRTDTQYF
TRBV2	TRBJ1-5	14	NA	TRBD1	TGTGCCAGTACCGGGACAGGGGGCCTTCAGCCCCAGCATTTT	CASTGTGGLQPQHF
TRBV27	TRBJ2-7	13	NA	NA	TGTGCCAGCAGTTTACCGTCGCGAGGGCGGCAGTACTTC	CASSLPSRGRQYF
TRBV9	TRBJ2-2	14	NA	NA	TGTGCCAGCAGCGTAGTCCCGGGAGCCGGGGAGCTGTTTTTT	CASSVVPGAGELFF
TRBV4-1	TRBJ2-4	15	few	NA	TGCGCCAGCAGCCAATTTGGGGGGTCAAAAAACATTCAGTACTTC	CASSQFGGSKNIQYF
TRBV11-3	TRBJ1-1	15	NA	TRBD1	TGTGCCAGCAGCTTAGGGGGGACAGGGATCACTGAAGCTTTCTTT	CASSLGGTGITEAFF
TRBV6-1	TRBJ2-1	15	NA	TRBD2	TGTGCCAGCAGTGGAACTAGCGGGGGGCGGGATGAGCAGTTCTTC	CASSGTSGGRDEQFF
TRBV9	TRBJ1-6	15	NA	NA	TGTGCCAGCAGCGTAACCGAGGGGGTCGGTTCACCCCTCCACTTT	CASSVTEGVGSPLHF